This T cell receptor beta chain was found in a study of blood T cell repertoires in COVID-19. Whole-study context: The United States, Italy and Spain supplied acute and convalescent COVID-19 samples. PBMCs, B-cell-depleted T cells, or T cells provided the cDNA or gDNA that made up the material.

V lost 3 bases, J lost 0 bases, and 5 bases stayed unmatched. This CDR3 contains 18 residues. Germline CDR1 MNHNS, CDR2 SASEGT. Measured with immunoSEQ multiplex PCR; TCRdb has only the in-frame clones, and not every one. This sample has a few hundred thousand clones, with 75% to 90% found just once. Ages ranged from about 18 to 89 years, with residence in 20 to 30 US areas. This chain joins TRBV6-1 and TRBJ1-6; 10 bases match TRBD1. Sequenced: PBMCs or T cells enriched from blood (not recorded which). The receptor comes from a woman aged 25-40 years who had been exposed to COVID-19. The CDR3 spells CASSEGTGVGSYNSPLHF. The CDR3 DNA follows: TGTGCCAGCAGTGAGGGGACAGGGGTAGGCTCCTATAATTCACCCCTCCACTTT.